Listed below are T cell receptor beta chains from one sample, sequenced in a study of human T cells and chemical hapten exposure. MiXCR was run by TCRdb on the RACE reads, yielding one entry per CDR3 protein. The data contain approximately 180,000 distinct CDR3 sequences, 25% to 35% of them singletons. Sequencing used whole blood, obtained in connection with sensitization to the hapten diphenylcyclopropenone (DPC). These receptors were collected from a woman aged 25 to 39 with alopecia areata. Some clones in this sample may be carry-over from other donors' samples. Both conserved end residues are part of each CDR3. The D gene is left open where the match is weak. The listing skips clone size in some rows; elsewhere it reads once, few, many or a size class.

-	TRBV4-2	TRBD2	TRBJ2-5	TGTGCCAGCAGCCAAGACGCAGAGGCTAGCGGGGGAGAGACCCAGTACTTC	CASSQDAEASGGETQYF
few	TRBV5-1	-	TRBJ2-1	TGCGCCAGCACCCGGGACACATCCAATGAGCAGTTCTTC	CASTRDTSNEQFF
-	TRBV7-2	-	TRBJ2-3	TGTGCCAGCAGCTTAATGGGAACAACAGATACGCAGTATTTT	CASSLMGTTDTQYF
few	TRBV20-1	-	TRBJ1-5	TGCAGTGCTCCCCCGGGGGGTCTTGGGCCCCAGCATTTT	CSAPPGGLGPQHF
-	TRBV12-3/TRBV12-4	TRBD1	TRBJ1-1	TGTGCCAGCAGCCCCGGGACAGGGGGCCGTACTGAAGCTTTCTTT	CASSPGTGGRTEAFF
-	TRBV29-1	TRBD2	TRBJ2-3	TGCAGCGTTGAAGATCGGAAGCGGGAGAGGACAGATACGCAGTATTTT	CSVEDRKRERTDTQYF
few	TRBV6-5	-	TRBJ2-7	TGTGCCAGCAGGTACCGGACTGGGCTGGGCGAGCAGTACTTC	CASRYRTGLGEQYF
few	TRBV19	-	TRBJ1-2	TGTGCCAGTAGTACAGGGGCAGATTCTAACTATGGCTACACCTTC	CASSTGADSNYGYTF
-	TRBV15	TRBD1	TRBJ2-7	TGTGCCACTGGGAGACAGGGGGCTAGCGAGCAGTACTTC	CATGRQGASEQYF
many	TRBV20-1	-	TRBJ1-1	TGCAGTGCTAGAGATGACAGCCGGAACACTGAAGCTTTCTTT	CSARDDSRNTEAFF
-	TRBV28	-	TRBJ2-7	TGTGCCAGCAATGGGGAGCCCCACTACGAGCAGTACTTC	CASNGEPHYEQYF
few	TRBV6-5	-	TRBJ1-6	TGTGCCAGCAGTTACGGGGGTATCGATTCACCCCTCCACTTT	CASSYGGIDSPLHF
few	TRBV12-3/TRBV12-4	-	TRBJ2-3	TGTGCCAGCAGTTTGCATACTAGCACAGATACGCAGTATTTT	CASSLHTSTDTQYF
few	TRBV20-1	-	TRBJ1-1	TGCAGTGCTAGCTATCCGCAAGCTTTCTTT	CSASYPQAFF
-	TRBV14	-	TRBJ2-7	TGTGCCAGCAGCCTCAGCATCAGCTCCTACGAGCAGTACTTC	CASSLSISSYEQYF
few	TRBV28	-	TRBJ1-5	TGTGCCAGCACCGACACCAATCAGCCCCAGCATTTT	CASTDTNQPQHF
-	TRBV9	TRBD2	TRBJ2-1	TGTGCCAGCAGCGTCTCCACGGGAGGGCTTCGCAATGAGCAGTTCTTC	CASSVSTGGLRNEQFF
-	TRBV10-2	-	TRBJ1-2	TGCGCCAGCAGTTCCTCACGTGGGGGAGTTTCGGATGGCTACACCTTC	CASSSSRGGVSDGYTF
-	TRBV4-1	TRBD1	TRBJ2-6	TGCGCCAGCAGCTCGGGACAGGGGGCTTCTGGGGCCAACGTCCTGACTTTC	CASSSGQGASGANVLTF
few	TRBV9	TRBD2	TRBJ2-3	TGTGCCAGCAGCGTTACCTCTAGCGGGGGGGCGGATACGCAGTATTTT	CASSVTSSGGADTQYF
-	TRBV2	TRBD2	TRBJ2-1	TGTGCCAGCAGTGAAGGTAGCGGGAGAGTTAGCTCCTACAATGAGCAGTTCTTC	CASSEGSGRVSSYNEQFF
few	TRBV7-2	-	TRBJ2-1	TGTGCCAGCAGCTTAGGGTGGGGCCTCCACAATGAGCAGTTCTTC	CASSLGWGLHNEQFF
few	TRBV4-1	TRBD1	TRBJ1-4	TGCGCCAGCAGCCTGTACTGGGACAGCCTAAATGAAAAACTGTTTTTT	CASSLYWDSLNEKLFF
-	TRBV12-3/TRBV12-4	-	TRBJ2-4	TGTGCCAGCAGGGGGGTAGCCAAAAACATTCAGTACTTC	CASRGVAKNIQYF
-	TRBV3-1	TRBD1	TRBJ1-6	TGTGCCAGCAGCCAACTGGGACAGGGGGCAGGTTCACCCCTCCACTTT	CASSQLGQGAGSPLHF
-	TRBV2	-	TRBJ2-3	TGTGCCAGCAGTGAAGACTTACCCCGCACAGATACGCAGTATTTT	CASSEDLPRTDTQYF
-	TRBV20-1	-	TRBJ1-5	TGCAGTGCTAGCGGGGGTGTTGCGGGTCAGCCCCAGCATTTT	CSASGGVAGQPQHF
-	TRBV18	-	TRBJ1-2	TGTGCCAGCTCACCACCACAGATCTTTGGCTATGGCTACACCTTC	CASSPPQIFGYGYTF
-	TRBV28	-	TRBJ2-7	TGTGCCAGCAGTAACGTGGGTCCTCCCTACGAGCAGTACTTC	CASSNVGPPYEQYF
-	TRBV20-1	TRBD2	TRBJ2-1	TGCAGTGCTAGGGACCCCACTAGCGGGGGAGGTGATGAGCAGTTCTTC	CSARDPTSGGGDEQFF
few	TRBV28	-	TRBJ1-5	TGTGCCAGCAGTGCAGGGTTTCAGCCCCAGCATTTT	CASSAGFQPQHF
-	TRBV25-1	TRBD2	TRBJ2-1	TGTGCCAGCAGTTCCCTAGCGGGAGACCCTTCCGATGAGCAGTTCTTC	CASSSLAGDPSDEQFF
few	TRBV28	TRBD1	TRBJ2-1	TGTGCCGGGACAGGGGGCGTGGGGCCTAACAATGAGCAGTTCTTC	CAGTGGVGPNNEQFF
-	TRBV4-2	-	TRBJ2-2	TGTGCCAGCAGCCAAGACAGGTCCACCGGGGAGCTGTTTTTT	CASSQDRSTGELFF
-	TRBV5-6	-	TRBJ2-5	TGTGCCAGCAGCTTTGGCGCCCGGGGAGAGACCCAGTACTTC	CASSFGARGETQYF
few	TRBV28	-	TRBJ2-3	TGTGCCAGCAGGGGGAATGTCGATACGCAGTATTTT	CASRGNVDTQYF
-	TRBV4-3	TRBD1	TRBJ2-3	TGCGCCAGCAGCCAAGTAGGACAGGGGGAGGCAGATACGCAGTATTTT	CASSQVGQGEADTQYF
few	TRBV7-9	-	TRBJ2-3	TGTGCCAGCAGCCCGGACGCTAGCACAGATACGCAGTATTTT	CASSPDASTDTQYF
few	TRBV2	-	TRBJ2-2	TGTGCCAGCAGGGGCCGGGTAGGCGGGGAGCTGTTTTTT	CASRGRVGGELFF
-	TRBV6-5	-	TRBJ1-2	TGTGCCAGCAGTTACTCACGGATTAACTATGGCTACACCTTC	CASSYSRINYGYTF